This TCR beta chain was retrieved from a study of PD-L1 blockade in urothelial cancer. Study in general: Blood-derived samples held a median 141,255 T cells.

Clones were read by immunoSEQ multiplex PCR, and TCRdb kept only the in-frame ones, dropping some. The data show approximately 24,000 clones, with approximately 90% seen just once and 2.5% to 3.5% held by the top ten. Per germline, CDR1 MGHRA and CDR2 YSYEKL. CDR3 length: 18 residues. Between the trimmed V and J ends, which lost 0 bases and 0 bases, there was a span of 14 bases. The specimen was PBMCs, collected around atezolizumab (anti-PD-L1) treatment. The clonotype originates from a man in his fifties or sixties with urothelial cancer. This chain joins TRBV4-1 and TRBJ2-2; the D gene is possibly TRBD1 (5 bases). As DNA, the CDR3 is TGCGCCAGCAGCCAAGAAGTTAGGGGCTACGCGAACACCGGGGAGCTGTTTTTT. Amino acid sequence: CASSQEVRGYANTGELFF.